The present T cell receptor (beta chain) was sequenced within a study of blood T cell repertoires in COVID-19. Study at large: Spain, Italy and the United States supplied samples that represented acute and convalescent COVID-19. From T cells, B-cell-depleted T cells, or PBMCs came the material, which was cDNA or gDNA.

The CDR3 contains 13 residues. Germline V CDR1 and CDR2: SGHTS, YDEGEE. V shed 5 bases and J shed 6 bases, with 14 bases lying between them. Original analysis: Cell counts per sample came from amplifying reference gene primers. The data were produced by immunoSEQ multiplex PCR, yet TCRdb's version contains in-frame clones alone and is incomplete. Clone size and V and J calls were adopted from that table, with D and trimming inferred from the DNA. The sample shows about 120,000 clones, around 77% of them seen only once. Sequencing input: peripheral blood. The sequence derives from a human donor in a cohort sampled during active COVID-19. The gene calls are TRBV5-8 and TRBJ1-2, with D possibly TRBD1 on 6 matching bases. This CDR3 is CASRSRGSDGYTF. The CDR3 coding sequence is TGTGCCAGCAGGTCCAGGGGATCCGATGGCTACACCTTC.